These T cell receptor beta chains were read from a single sample in a study of blood T cell repertoires in COVID-19. Clones were sequenced by immunoSEQ multiplex PCR, and TCRdb holds only the in-frame ones, with some missing. The sample contains 120,000 or so clones, roughly 90% of which appear only once. Material: peripheral blood. Receptor source: a man between 60 and 75 years old with COVID-19, enrolled during active disease. Both conserved end residues are part of each CDR3. D genes are given only for firm matches. The size of a clone is reported for some rows only, either as once, few or many, or as a class for expanded clones.

j_call clone_size v_call d_call cdr3_nt cdr3_aa
TRBJ1-2 - TRBV28 - TGTGCCAGCAGACCGCCGAGTGCTAACTATGGCTACACCTTC CASRPPSANYGYTF
TRBJ2-1 - TRBV7-3 - TGTGCCAGCAGCTTCTCTGGCGCCAGGCCCAATGAGCAGTTCTTC CASSFSGARPNEQFF
TRBJ2-7 - TRBV7-9 - TGTGCCAGCAGCTTATCTACAGGGCTAAACTACGAGCAGTACTTC CASSLSTGLNYEQYF
TRBJ2-7 - TRBV12-5 - TGTGCTAGTGGTTTCCTGGGCTCGGGAAGGACCTACGAGCAGTACTTC CASGFLGSGRTYEQYF
TRBJ2-1 - TRBV19 TRBD2 TGTGCCAGTAGTATAGGCACTAGCGGGAACTACAATGAGCAGTTCTTC CASSIGTSGNYNEQFF
TRBJ2-3 once TRBV9 TRBD2 TGTGCCAGCAATCGACCAGCGGGAGATTTTAGCGATAGCACAGATACGCAGTATTTT CASNRPAGDFSDSTDTQYF
TRBJ1-2 - TRBV4-2 - TGTGCCAGCAGCCAAGTCTCAGATATTGGCTACACCTTC CASSQVSDIGYTF
TRBJ1-5 - TRBV19 - TGTGCCAGTAGTATTGGGGCAGGGAATCAGCCCCAGCATTTT CASSIGAGNQPQHF
TRBJ2-3 - TRBV6-2/TRBV6-3 - TGTGCCAGCAGTTTCCCCACCCGGGGGGCTGGGACAGATACGCAGTATTTT CASSFPTRGAGTDTQYF
TRBJ2-5 - TRBV11-3 TRBD2 TGTGCCAGCAGCTTAGGGGCGGGGGAACCAGAGACCCAGTACTTC CASSLGAGEPETQYF
TRBJ1-1 - TRBV19 - TGTGCCAGTAGTTATAGGGAGGGGAACACTGAAGCTTTCTTT CASSYREGNTEAFF
TRBJ1-2 - TRBV30 TRBD1 TGTGCCTGGAGTGGGACAGGGGGAACTAACTATGGCTACACCTTC CAWSGTGGTNYGYTF
TRBJ1-6 - TRBV28 - TGTGCCAGCAGTCCGCCCCGACAGGTTAATAATTCACCCCTCCACTTT CASSPPRQVNNSPLHF
TRBJ1-2 - TRBV29-1 TRBD1 TGCAGCGTCCTCAGACAGGGAGCTAACTATGGCTACACCTTC CSVLRQGANYGYTF
TRBJ2-2 - TRBV27 TRBD2 TGTGCCAGCAGTTTGGGGGGAAGGGGCGGGAGACCCGGCGGGGAGCTGTTTTTT CASSLGGRGGRPGGELFF
TRBJ1-2 - TRBV28 TRBD1 TGTGCCAGCAGACAAAACAGGGGGAGGAACTATGGCTACACCTTC CASRQNRGRNYGYTF
TRBJ2-7 - TRBV30 - TGTGCCTGGAGCGATAGCTCCTACGAGCAGTACTTC CAWSDSSYEQYF